This T cell receptor beta chain was sequenced in a study of T-cell reconstitution after alpha-beta-depleted transplantation in children. Preparation of the TCRbeta library involved a method that used unique molecular identifiers. TCRdb redid the calling of the PCR reads with MiXCR, one entry per CDR3 protein. The sample yields hundreds of thousands of distinct CDR3 sequences, around 15% seen once. This clonotype was picked up a small number of times. The sequence derives from a male patient between 2 and 10 years old who had a stem cell transplant for acute lymphoblastic leukemia, so the T cells may come from the graft donor. The sample was PBMCs, mostly from graft donor cells, taken 360 days after TCRalphabeta/CD19-depleted stem cell transplant.

The CDR3 DNA reads as TGTGCCATCAGTGATAGTTCGGCGGGGGGGAATGAGCAGTTCTTC. This codes for CAISDSSAGGNEQFF. The chain joins TRBV10-3 to TRBJ2-1; 9 bases align to TRBD2. The CDR3 length is 15 residues. V was clipped by 3 bases and J by 7 bases; unmatched bases: 7. CDR1 is ENHRY and CDR2 is SYGVKD in the germline V gene.